Listed below are T cell receptor beta chains from one sample, sequenced in a study of beta chain features in type 1 diabetes. Assay used: immunoSEQ multiplex PCR; TCRdb lists only in-frame clones, some missing. The sample has hundreds of thousands of clones; roughly an eighth are singletons. The sample comprised naive CD4+ T cells from blood. All receptors come from a woman under 30 in good health. CDR3s include the opening cysteine and the closing phenylalanine or tryptophan. Each record gives: clone size, V gene, J gene, D gene, CDR3 protein, CDR3 DNA. A D gene is named only where the DNA matches it firmly. The listing skips clone size in some rows; elsewhere it reads once, few, many or a size class.

>NA|TRBV6-6|TRBJ2-5|NA
CASSYSGGRTRPQYF
TGTGCCAGCAGTTACTCTGGCGGGCGGACGCGGCCCCAGTACTTC
>NA|TRBV27|TRBJ1-6|NA
CASSFRAGRSPLHF
TGTGCCAGCAGTTTTCGGGCAGGGCGGTCACCCCTCCACTTT
>few|TRBV29-1|TRBJ2-1|TRBD1
CSGSNRGAYNEQFF
TGCAGCGGATCAAACAGGGGGGCCTACAATGAGCAGTTCTTC
>NA|TRBV11-2|TRBJ2-1|TRBD2
CASSLAFSGRGYEQFF
TGTGCCAGCAGCTTAGCCTTTAGCGGGAGGGGGTATGAGCAGTTCTTC
>NA|TRBV7-2|TRBJ1-2|TRBD1
CASSLGTGRSGYTF
TGTGCCAGCAGTTTAGGGACAGGGAGGTCGGGCTACACCTTC
>NA|TRBV4-3|TRBJ2-2|NA
CASSQDASEGTGELFF
TGCGCCAGCAGCCAAGATGCTAGCGAGGGCACCGGGGAGCTGTTTTTT
>few|TRBV28|TRBJ2-1|TRBD1
CASSSPGQGASEQFF
TGTGCCAGCAGTTCTCCGGGACAGGGGGCTTCTGAGCAGTTCTTC
>few|TRBV2|TRBJ2-1|NA
CASSNREDEQFF
TGTGCCAGCAGTAACAGGGAAGATGAGCAGTTCTTC
>few|TRBV5-1|TRBJ1-2|NA
CASSSGQAYGYTF
TGCGCCAGCAGCTCGGGACAAGCTTATGGCTACACCTTC
>few|TRBV19|TRBJ1-2|NA
CASSIKTLSAYGYTF
TGTGCCAGTAGTATTAAAACATTGTCGGCCTATGGCTACACCTTC
>few|TRBV30|TRBJ2-7|TRBD2
CAWKVLAGGPSYEQYF
TGTGCCTGGAAAGTCCTAGCGGGAGGGCCCTCCTACGAGCAGTACTTC
>few|TRBV7-9|TRBJ2-5|NA
CASSFRTGQETQYF
TGTGCCAGCAGCTTCCGGACTGGCCAAGAGACCCAGTACTTC